The clone carrying this T cell receptor (beta chain) was recorded a few times. Its antigen is as yet unknown. V gave up 10 bases and J gave up 11 bases; unmatched junction bases: 13. In germline, CDR1 is ENHRY, CDR2 SYGVKD. The CDR3 is 13 residues long. This sample stems from a study of blood T cells in healthy people across ages. Study-wide points: More naive CD4+ cells and higher diversity were found in long-lived than in aged donors.

Samples had at least 7 million PBMCs isolated from them. A second PCR, run for about 7 to 12 cycles, used a sample-barcoded 5' primer plus a J-beta primer mix. CDR3-containing paired-end reads numbering at least 3 million came from each sample. TCRdb reprocessed the 5' RACE reads with MiXCR, giving one entry per CDR3 protein. The sample contains around 700,000 distinct CDR3 sequences, 20% to 30% of which appear only once. These same records also appear under a second study, on T cells of mothers and their children. That work adds: An overlap that was slightly higher, though non-significant, was seen in related mother-child pairs versus unrelated pairs.

This TCR derives from a boy aged 5-17 years in good health. Material for sequencing was blood. The chain links TRBV10-3 to TRBJ2-5; 10 positions match TRBD2. As DNA, the CDR3 is TGTGCCACCCGACAAAAAGCGGGAGGGGAGCAGTACTTC. Its translation: CATRQKAGGEQYF.